A single sample gave rise to the 10 T cell receptor beta chains below, sequenced in a study of shared clonotypes between healthy human individuals. The assay was immunoSEQ multiplex PCR, and TCRdb's table has in-frame clones only and misses some. The sample gives over 2 million clones, about 90% of which show up once; 0.37% is in the top ten. The sample was naive CD4+ T cells from PBMCs. Subset noted: CD45RA+ positively selected. Every receptor here comes from a young man in good health. Some clones in this sample may be carry-over from other donors' samples.

The J gene is TRBJ2-7, the V gene TRBV9, with 8 nucleotides matching TRBD1. The CDR3 sequence is 16 residues long. Germline loops: CDR1 SGDLS, CDR2 YYNGEE. With 3 bases clipped from V and 2 bases from J, the junction kept 10 bases outside the gene matches. The DNA of the CDR3 is TGTGCCAGCAGCGCCTCCCTCGGACAGGGTCCCTACGAGCAGTACTTC. Protein: CASSASLGQGPYEQYF.

The chain employs TRBV29-1 and TRBJ1-1; no definite D call. This CDR3 comprises 13 residues. Trimming took off 4 bases at V and 6 bases at J, with 15 bases between the two ends. Germline V gene data show CDR1 as SQVTM and CDR2 as ANQGSEA. The CDR3 reads CSVVESWSAEAFF. CDR3 coding DNA: TGCAGCGTTGTTGAGTCGTGGTCCGCTGAAGCTTTCTTT.

As regards this clone: The sample contains more than one DNA sequence encoding this CDR3. The V and J genes are TRBV29-1 and TRBJ1-1; TRBD1 matches 7 bases. The junction had 4 bases not matched to a gene; V was cut back by 4 bases and J by 2 bases. The CDR3 sequence is 13 residues long. Germline values: CDR1 SQVTM, CDR2 ANQGSEA. The CDR3 DNA is TGCAGCGTTGGGCAGGGGGGAAACACTGAAGCTTTCTTT. Amino acid sequence: CSVGQGGNTEAFF.

This clone was seen once. This chain connects TRBV7-3 to TRBJ2-1; 10 nucleotides match TRBD2. The CDR3 is 16 residues long. In germline, CDR1 is SGHTA, CDR2 FQGTGA. V lost 3 bases to trimming and J lost 2 bases; unmatched junction nucleotides: 4. This CDR3 is CASSLASGRPYNEQFF. The CDR3 DNA follows: TGTGCCAGCAGCTTGGCTAGCGGGAGACCCTACAATGAGCAGTTCTTC.

V and J are TRBV27 and TRBJ2-1; 10 bases fit TRBD2. The J segment lost 0 bases and the V segment lost 3 bases, leaving 2 bases of the junction unmatched. The CDR3 extends over 16 amino acids. Germline V lookup: CDR1 MNHEY, CDR2 SMNVEV (reference sequence). This chain's CDR3 is CASSFASGSSYNEQFF. CDR3 DNA sequence: TGTGCCAGCAGTTTTGCTAGCGGGAGCTCCTACAATGAGCAGTTCTTC.

The chain couples TRBV5-8 to TRBJ1-3; D not certain. Germline CDR1 reads SGHTS; CDR2 reads YDEGEE. This CDR3 region has 14 residues. Trimming stripped 4 bases from V and 0 bases from J, with 8 bases between. CDR3 nucleotide sequence: TGTGCCAGCAGCCTTATGCTCTCTGGAAACACCATATATTTT. Its protein is CASSLMLSGNTIYF.

The rearrangement uses TRBV4-1 and TRBJ1-5; TRBD1 is a possible D gene (6 bases). This CDR3 region has 17 residues. CDR1 and CDR2 from the germline V gene are MGHRA and YSYEKL. The V and J ends lost 1 base and 4 bases respectively, with 17 bases between them. CDR3: CASSQGGLVTGNQPQHF. The CDR3 DNA reads as TGCGCCAGCAGCCAAGGGGGGCTTGTCACCGGGAATCAGCCCCAGCATTTT.

The genes are TRBV2 and TRBJ2-7; TRBD1 or TRBD2 may be the D gene (5 bases each). Trimming removed 4 bases at V and 7 bases at J, with 17 bases between. Germline assignment: CDR1 SNHLY and CDR2 FYNNEI. The CDR3 spans 14 residues. The CDR3 is CASSVTTRDGEQYF. DNA for the CDR3: TGTGCCAGCAGTGTGACCACCCGGGACGGTGAGCAGTACTTC.

Only one count was recorded for this clone. This rearrangement joins TRBV18 to TRBJ2-5; 7 bases fit TRBD1. CDR1 KGHSH and CDR2 LQKENI come from the germline V gene. CDR3 length: 15 amino acids. The V segment lost 0 bases and the J segment 6 bases; nucleotides outside the gene matches: 7. CDR3 sequence: CASSPPRQGQKTQYF. The CDR3, as DNA: TGTGCCAGCTCACCACCCCGACAGGGTCAGAAGACCCAGTACTTC.

This chain uses TRBV9 with TRBJ1-5; D uncertain. Per the germline V gene, CDR1 is SGDLS and CDR2 is YYNGEE. The CDR3 length is 14 residues. V was clipped by 0 bases and J by 6 bases, with 10 bases between them. CDR3 region: CASSVGGWGQPQHF. The CDR3 bases are TGTGCCAGCAGCGTAGGAGGATGGGGTCAGCCCCAGCATTTT.